This TCR beta chain appears in the sequencing data of a study of T cell clonotyping in hematopoietic cell transplantation (dated by TCRdb to the early 2020s). Looking at the study overall: The study collected roughly 150 blood samples from 30 to 35 consecutive transplant recipients and their related donors. Recruitment of patients ran from late 2015 to early 2017, and follow-up continued until late 2020 or until death.

Blood samples for TCR beta sequencing were provided by related transplant donors. Nuclei Lysis Solution was used to extract genomic DNA from fresh or cryopreserved unfractionated peripheral blood mononuclear cells. What the authors observed across the whole study: The sample size was limited, and because cells were not sorted, the contributions of CD4 and CD8 repertoires could not be separated. After transplant, TCR diversity in recipients dropped, and pathologically expanded clonotypes increased progressively from day 30 to day 180. Inverse Simpson Index values from donors and from recipients before transplant predicted broader TCR repertoire diversity after transplant. Recipient repertoires showed only a small fraction of overlap with donor repertoires, and over 95% appeared de novo at the given depth.

TCR beta CDR3 regions were amplified from genomic DNA with the immunoSEQ assay, a bias-controlled multiplex PCR using V- and J-specific primers. A second PCR step added a proprietary barcode and Illumina adapter sequences to the CDR3 amplicons. An Illumina MiSeq instrument was used for sequencing of the CDR3 libraries. Processing in the source paper ran as follows. Export and quality control were done with immunoSEQ Analyzer 3.0, while downstream analyses used R Bioconductor and Immunarch. Repertoire metrics were calculated using only productive rearrangements within the normalized downsampled data set. In the normalized cohort, a clonotype counted as pathologically expanded if the clonotype was larger than 5 templates. The Inverse Simpson Index served as the measure of repertoire diversity. The non-normalized data set was used for CMV-specificity analyses so that all clonotypes could be captured. This is the immuneACCESS table as TCRdb keeps it, with only in-frame sequences that have V and J called. A part of the clones is gone; compared with another copy, unresolved V genes explain less than half, and the rest is unexplained. D and trimming come from the DNA, and the V and J calls and clone size come from that table. The sample profile shows fewer than 70,000 clones; 94% of them were found once. Jointly, the top ten make up roughly 1.5% of the sample.

Only one count was recorded for this clone. The target of this receptor is not known. No qualities accompany the bases; no much larger clone lies one base away. From cysteine to phenylalanine, the CDR3 is 13 amino acids long. The retained sequence is limited to the CDR3, 39 bases, with the frame set at the first base. Via the germline V gene, CDR1 is SGHTA and CDR2 FQGNSA. V is pared back by 0 bases and J by 2 bases, with 2 bases lying between the germline termini. This chain joins TRBV7-2 to TRBJ1-3; no D segment can be confidently identified. This sequence was found in a man aged 50-59 years in good health. Some clones in this sample may be carry-over from other donors' samples. Sequences were obtained from peripheral blood mononuclear cells. The nucleotide sequence reads TGTGCCAGCAGCTTAGCGCCTGGAAACACCATATATTTT. Translated, this gives CASSLAPGNTIYF.